This T cell receptor beta chain was captured by sequencing in a study of glioma-infiltrating T cells after dendritic cell vaccination. Amplification used 60 V beta primers and 13 J beta primers. TCRdb's copy holds only in-frame clones and misses some; the assay was immunoSEQ multiplex PCR. Of around 87,000 clones listed, about four fifths are singletons. The CDR3 is made up of 15 amino acids. Germline CDR1 SGHRS, CDR2 YFSETQ. V lost 2 bases and J lost 0; bases outside the gene matches: 5. The time point here: after dendritic cell vaccination, including at tumor progression/relapse. Only patients with spare fresh-frozen tumor and over two years of follow-up were included.

The chain uses TRBV5-1 and TRBJ2-7, with 7 bases identical to TRBD1. The sequencing used blood, collected after dendritic cell vaccination. This receptor was taken from a human donor with glioblastoma. This CDR3 reads CASSLKGQSSYEQYF. DNA for the CDR3: TGCGCCAGCAGCTTAAAGGGACAGAGCTCCTACGAGCAGTACTTC. Filled out from reference TRBV5-1 and TRBJ2-7, the complete variable domain reads KAGVTQTPRYLIKTRGQQVTLSCSPISGHRSVSWYQQTPGQGLQFLFEYFSETQRNKGNFPGRFSGRQFSNSRSEMNVSTLELGDSALYLCASSLKGQSSYEQYFGPGTRLTVT.